This entry is about one T cell receptor (beta chain). Its antigen specificity is not known. Base qualities are not provided; no much larger clone lies one nucleotide away. This entry belongs to a study of shared clonotypes between healthy human individuals (dated by TCRdb to 2020 to 2022). About the study as a whole: The cohort comprised a couple of women and a few men aged 18 to 49 years. To estimate repertoire size and how much clonotype sharing occurs between individuals, the study deeply sequenced the blood TCR repertoires of roughly 5 healthy adults. For each donor, CD4 naive and CD4 memory were each given three plates, CD8 naive was given two plates, and CD8 memory was given one plate. Each donor's leukapheresis produced roughly between roughly 0.94 and 9.5 billion PBMCs. Libraries were prepared and TCR repertoires were sequenced by different laboratories using diverse techniques, in order to increase sequencing depth and limit assay-specific biases. General findings and caveats noted by the study authors: Rarefaction of sorted-subset datasets indicated incomplete sequencing despite the large sequencing depth. Higher generation probabilities were observed for clonotypes shared by all four sorted-subset donors than for non-shared clonotypes. The small number of donors limited the genetic and exposure-history diversity represented. Larger estimated clonotype richness was generally found for naive subsets than for memory subsets. Sampling was restricted to blood, and TCR repertoires in tissues likely differ from the TCR repertoires found in blood. When a handful of donors were compared, the shared fraction of clonotypes was roughly 5% for naive CD4, around 3.6% for naive CD8, about 2.5% for memory CD4, and 0.4% for memory CD8. Pairwise subsampling indicated that sequencing depth was expected to affect the degree of clonotype sharing among donors.

TCR CDR3 regions were amplified from genomic DNA by multiplex PCR using the deep immunoSEQ assay. Extracted genomic DNA from each cell subset was distributed evenly across all wells of several immunoSEQ 96-well plates, and each plate was treated as a replicate. For sorted subsets, around 0.2 ug of genomic DNA, equivalent to 25,000 to 35,000 T cell genomes, went into each replicate PCR. Purified libraries were measured with a Qubit 3.0 fluorometer, size-checked on a Bioanalyzer 2100, and measured again with the KAPA Library Quantification kit. Each immunoSEQ 96-well plate was sequenced on its own single-read 150-cycle Illumina NextSeq 550 flow cell. Regarding the original processing steps: The immunoSEQ output contained only junctional sequences without quality scores, so filtering could not match that applied to full-length reads. Sequences were annotated with PyIR, a Python wrapper for IgBLAST v1.9, using IMGT germline references to assign V/J genes and CDR3. Reads with weak V/J assignments (E-value above 1e-6), missing CDR3, stop codons, out-of-frame junctions, or ambiguous translated residues were removed. V3J clonotypes were defined by identical inferred V gene, J gene, and CDR3 amino acid sequence. To compute the percentage overlap between repertoires, the number of shared unique clonotypes was divided by the size of the smaller repertoire. Three approaches were used to assess repertoire richness: RTK rarefaction, the Chao1 estimator, and Recon v2.1 estimates of unobserved clonotypes. For all TCRbeta clonotypes obtained by the gDNA method from a few donors, generation probabilities were computed with OLGA. TCRdb's version of the immuneACCESS table is confined to in-frame rearrangements and falls short of the full clone set. An unresolved V gene accounts for under half of the shortfall where checked; the remainder is of unknown origin. V, J and clone size are taken as reported in that table, and D and trimming were inferred from the DNA itself. For this sample there are about 2.3 million clones; around 90% appear just once. The ten largest clones take up roughly 0.34% of the sample.

The donors were healthy, HIV-negative adults with no recently reported acute infections or vaccinations. Only Caucasian adults living in Nashville, Tennessee, USA were represented among the donors. Magnetic negative selection was used to enrich CD4+ T cells, after which naive cells were positively selected on CD45RA and the negative fraction became the memory subset. Blood was obtained by leukapheresis, after which PBMCs were separated by Ficoll-Histopaque density gradient centrifugation and cryopreserved in liquid nitrogen vapor phase. Purity and quantity of every magnetically sorted T cell population were checked by analytical flow cytometry. Each sorted fraction had its genomic DNA isolated and then quantified by UV absorbance on a Nanodrop 2000c. The CDR3 contains 16 residues, cysteine and phenylalanine counted. The retained sequence is limited to the CDR3, 48 bases, with the frame set at the first base. In the germline V gene, CDR1 corresponds to MDHEN and CDR2 to SYDVKM. V ends up 4 bases short and J 2 bases short, with an unmatched junction base count of 3.

The material sequenced was naive CD4+ T cells from PBMCs. The intended sense of this specimen's cell subset or site label: CD45RA+ positively selected. This sequence was found in a man between 18 and 35 years old in good health. Some clones in this sample may be carry-over from other donors' samples. The chain is made from TRBV28 and TRBJ2-1; the junction holds 12 bases that match TRBD2. The DNA sequence is TGTGCCAGCAGTTCTAGCGGGAGGGCCCCCTACAATGAGCAGTTCTTC. This is translated as CASSSSGRAPYNEQFF.